The 18 T cell receptor beta chains in this list originate from one sample, sequenced in a study of CD4 and CD8 cells across lung adenocarcinoma regions. TCRdb reanalysed the PCR reads using MiXCR and keeps one entry per CDR3 protein. The repertoire holds about 5,200 distinct CDR3 sequences, 50% seen once, with 15% to 20% in the top ten. Sequencing input: CD4+ T cells from the margin of a lung tumor. The receptors stem from a male donor with lung adenocarcinoma. The CD4 and CD8 labels of this study may be unreliable.

The chain carries TRBV10-2 and TRBJ2-3; tentative D call: TRBD1 (5 bases). The germline V and J ends were trimmed by 6 bases and 9 bases, with 19 bases remaining between them. The CDR3 contains 14 residues. Germline CDR1 WSHSY, CDR2 SAAADI. The CDR3: CASSLSGYQETQYF. The CDR3 DNA reads TGCGCCAGCAGCCTATCAGGGTACCAAGAGACGCAGTATTTT.

For this clonotype: No conserved phenylalanine or tryptophan is present at the end of the CDR3, so a read error is the likely explanation. The limits of the CDR3 on the DNA are not certain, so only TCRdb's listed CDR3 is given. The CDR3 region is CPPAKQQL. The gene calls are TRBV15 and TRBJ2-1. The CDR3 comprises 8 residues, both ends counted. The V gene's germline CDR1 is LNHNV and CDR2 YYDKDF (reference sequence).

The chain links TRBV7-2 to TRBJ2-3, with D perhaps matching TRBD2 (5 bases). Trimming took off 1 base at V and 1 base at J, with 9 bases between the two ends. The CDR3 consists of 15 residues. CDR1 is SGHTA, CDR2 FQGNSA, per germline. CDR3 nucleotide sequence: TGTGCCAGCAGCTTAGTGGCTAGCCGCACAGATACGCAGTATTTT. It encodes CASSLVASRTDTQYF.

Concerning this clonotype: Given a much more abundant clone one base away, this may be a read error. The V call is TRBV10-1, the J call TRBJ2-1; no reliable D call. Trimming took off 3 bases at V and 8 bases at J, with 20 bases between the two ends. The germline V gene has CDR1 WNHNN and CDR2 SYGVQD (reference sequence). The CDR3 has 16 residues. The DNA of the CDR3 is TGCGCCAGCAGTGAACCGACCGGGTGGTGGAACGATGAGCAGTTCTTC. Translated, it gives CASSEPTGWWNDEQFF.

Relative to its sample, this clonotype is medium-sized (0.01 to 0.1%). The chain uses TRBV6-1 and TRBJ2-1, with D unresolved. In germline, CDR1 is MNHNS, CDR2 SASEGT. The CDR3 totals 12 residues. The V end lost 2 bases, the J end lost 10 bases, and 9 bases lay between the germline ends. Here the CDR3 DNA reads TGTGCCAGCAGTGAATTAAGCTACGAGCAGTTCTTC. The encoded protein is CASSELSYEQFF.

The CDR3 DNA follows: TGTGCCACCAGCAGAGGAGACAGTAACACTGAAGCTTTCTTT. Protein: CATSRGDSNTEAFF. The V and J genes are TRBV15 and TRBJ1-1, with D perhaps matching TRBD1 (5 bases). Germline CDR1 reads LNHNV; CDR2 reads YYDKDF (reference sequence). Between the trimmed V and J ends, which lost 1 base and 2 bases, there was a span of 8 bases. This CDR3 has 14 amino acids. The whole variable domain, filled in from reference TRBV15 and TRBJ1-1, reads DAMVIQNPRYQVTQFGKPVTLSCSQTLNHNVMYWYQQKSSQAPKLLFHYYDKDFNNEADTPDNFQSRRPNTSFCFLDIRSPGLGDTAMYLCATSRGDSNTEAFFGQGTRLTVV.

The V call is TRBV6-5, the J call TRBJ2-5, with TRBD2 as a possible D gene (6 bases). With 2 bases removed from V and 5 bases from J, the gap between germline ends came to 6 bases. Germline values: CDR1 MNHEY, CDR2 SVGAGI. This CDR3 is built from 12 residues. In DNA form, the CDR3 reads TGTGCCAGCAGTTACGGGGGGGAGACCCAGTACTTC. Protein sequence: CASSYGGETQYF.

Notes on this clonotype: The junction departs from the called germline gene at one end, perhaps through a read error. V usage is TRBV7-6 and J usage is TRBJ2-1; D may be TRBD2 (5 bases). The CDR3 runs 15 residues. The germline V gene encodes CDR1 SGHVS and CDR2 FNYEAQ. The CDR3 coding sequence is TGTGCCAGCAGCCTGGGAGTCTTTAGACCCAATGAGCAGTTTTTT. Encoded protein: CASSLGVFRPNEQFF.

This clonotype is medium-sized. The chain has TRBV10-1 and TRBJ2-1, with TRBD2 as a possible D gene (6 bases). This CDR3 has 14 residues. Germline CDR1 and CDR2: WNHNN and SYGVQD (reference sequence). Trimming pared 6 bases from V and 5 bases from J, leaving 14 bases between. In nucleotides, the CDR3 is TGCGCCAGCAGCCGACCGGGACTCAACAATGAGCAGTTCTTC. Its translation: CASSRPGLNNEQFF.

This chain links TRBV27 with TRBJ2-5, with D perhaps matching TRBD1 or TRBD2 (6 bases each). Matching the DNA end better, TRBJ2-3 makes the J call doubtful. This CDR3 has 15 amino acids. Germline CDR1 MNHEY, CDR2 SMNVEV (reference sequence). The CDR3 here is CAGGLGGGAPETQYF. The CDR3 coding sequence is TGTGCCGGGGGTCTCGGGGGCGGTGCCCCAGAGACCCAGTATTTT.

V is TRBV6-1 and J is TRBJ1-3; tentative D call: TRBD1 (5 bases). Germline loops: CDR1 MNHNS, CDR2 SASEGT. The V end lost 6 bases, the J end lost 0 bases, and 12 bases lay between the germline ends. The CDR3 is 15 residues long. Here the CDR3 reads CASRRQWSSGNTIYF. In nucleotides, the CDR3 is TGTGCCAGCAGGAGACAGTGGAGCTCTGGAAACACCATATATTTT.

This clonotype was recorded at least ten times. The chain has TRBV7-6 and TRBJ2-1; 7 bases line up with TRBD2. J lost 9 bases, V lost 0 bases, and 5 bases had no gene match. Germline CDR1 and CDR2: SGHVS and FNYEAQ. This CDR3 comprises 14 residues. CDR3 in DNA: TGTGCCAGCAGCTTAGCCCAGGGACTACGTGAGCAGTTCTTC. Protein: CASSLAQGLREQFF.

This clonotype was recorded once. The chain recombines TRBV27 with TRBJ2-5; a weak D match, TRBD1 (6 bases). Trimming cost V 9 bases and J 4 bases, with 21 bases left between them. The CDR3 has 15 residues. Germline CDR1 is MNHEY and CDR2 is SMNVEV (reference sequence). CDR3 nucleotides: TGTGCCAGGGGGCTTGGGACACGGGCCACAGAGACCCAGTACTTC. Translation: CARGLGTRATETQYF.

With regard to this clonotype: Compared with germline, one end of the junction differs, possibly owing to a read error. The chain combines TRBV27 with TRBJ2-5, with a tentative D call TRBD2 (6 bases). This CDR3 contains 17 residues. Germline CDR1 reads MNHEY; CDR2 reads SMNVEV (reference sequence). The CDR3 region has the DNA TGTGCCAGCAGTCCGGGGCTCGGGGGTCGTGAGCAAGAGACCCAGTATTTC. Protein product: CASSPGLGGREQETQYF.

This clonotype is deemed medium-sized. The chain is built from TRBV6-1 and TRBJ2-2, with D unclear. The CDR3 spans 14 residues. Per the germline V gene, CDR1 is MNHNS and CDR2 is SASEGT. Between the trimmed V and J ends, which lost 7 bases and 0 bases, there was a span of 9 bases. The CDR3 coding sequence is TGTGCCAGCAATCGTGCACCGAACACCGGGGAGCTGTTTTTT. Protein: CASNRAPNTGELFF.

By frequency in the sample, this clonotype is large (0.1 to 1%). J is TRBJ2-3 and V is TRBV27, with 11 nucleotides matching TRBD2. CDR1 and CDR2 (germline): MNHEY, SMNVEV (reference sequence). J was trimmed by 4 bases and V by 2 bases; bases with no gene match: 5. The CDR3 totals 16 residues. CDR3 DNA: TGTGCCAGCAGTTTAGGAACTAGCGGGAGAGCAGATACGCAGTATTTT. Translated, it gives CASSLGTSGRADTQYF.

The V and J genes are TRBV3-1 and TRBJ2-1; 8 nucleotides agree with TRBD1. The J call is in doubt because the DNA end fits TRBJ2-5 better. CDR1 LGHDT and CDR2 YNNKEL come from the germline V gene (reference sequence). The CDR3 sequence is 15 residues long. The CDR3 DNA reads as TGTGCCAGCAGTCTTGGACAGGGACACCAAGAGACCCAGTACTTC. Translating it yields CASSLGQGHQETQYF.

The chain couples TRBV7-8 to TRBJ2-1, with D possibly being TRBD1 (6 bases). The CDR3 spans 17 residues. Trimming cost V 4 bases and J 7 bases, with 23 bases left between them. From germline, CDR1 is SGHVS and CDR2 FQNEAQ. The CDR3 loop is CASSSLGGVGRRNEQFF. The CDR3 DNA reads TGTGCCAGCAGCTCCCTAGGGGGTGTAGGACGCAGGAATGAGCAGTTCTTC.